This TCR beta chain emerged from a study of cytomegalovirus exposure and HLA in healthy donors. PCR was performed using 60 Vbeta and 13 Jbeta primers. Clones were read by immunoSEQ multiplex PCR, and TCRdb kept only the in-frame ones, dropping some. In the table there are about 31,000 clones, 87% of which are singletons. The CDR3 is 18 amino acids. Losses at the gene ends were 0 bases for V and 7 bases for J; bases not matched to a gene: 16. Germline-derived CDR1 and CDR2 are SGDLS and YYNGEE. The sample taken for sequencing was PBMCs. The chain carries TRBV9 and TRBJ2-1, with TRBD2 identical over 7 bases. The receptor was derived from a boy between 10 and 17 years old in good health and CMV-seronegative. The CDR3 coding sequence is TGTGCCAGCAGCGTAGAGGAATGGGAGGGTCCTAAGGGGAATGAGCAGTTCTTC. It yields the protein CASSVEEWEGPKGNEQFF.